This TCR beta chain was profiled in a study of blood T cell repertoires in COVID-19. The CDR3 totals 11 residues. V shed 6 bases and J shed 6 bases, with 9 bases lying between them. Enrolment of Seattle patients took place during active infection, and they were followed longitudinally. TCRdb keeps only in-frame clones here, not all; method: immunoSEQ multiplex PCR. The sample consists of over 85,000 clones, around 85% of them appearing once. Sequenced input: peripheral blood. This chain joins TRBV12-3 or TRBV12-4 and TRBJ2-7, with TRBD2 as a possible D gene (5 bases). This receptor was identified in an elderly woman with COVID-19, enrolled during active disease. The chain's CDR3 is CASSPRVEQYF. The CDR3 DNA is TGTGCCAGCAGCCCGAGGGTCGAGCAGTACTTC.